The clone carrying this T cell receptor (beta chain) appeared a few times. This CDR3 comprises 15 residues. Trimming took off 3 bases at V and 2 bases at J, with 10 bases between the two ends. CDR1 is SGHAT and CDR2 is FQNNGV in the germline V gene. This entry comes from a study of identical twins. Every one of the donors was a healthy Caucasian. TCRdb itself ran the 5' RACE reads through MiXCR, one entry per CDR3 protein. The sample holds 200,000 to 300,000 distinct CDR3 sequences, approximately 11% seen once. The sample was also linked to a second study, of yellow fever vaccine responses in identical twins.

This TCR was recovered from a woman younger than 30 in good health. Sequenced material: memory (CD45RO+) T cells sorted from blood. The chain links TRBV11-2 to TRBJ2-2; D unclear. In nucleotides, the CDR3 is TGTGCCAGCAGCTTCTTAGATACCAACACCGGGGAGCTGTTTTTT. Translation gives CASSFLDTNTGELFF.